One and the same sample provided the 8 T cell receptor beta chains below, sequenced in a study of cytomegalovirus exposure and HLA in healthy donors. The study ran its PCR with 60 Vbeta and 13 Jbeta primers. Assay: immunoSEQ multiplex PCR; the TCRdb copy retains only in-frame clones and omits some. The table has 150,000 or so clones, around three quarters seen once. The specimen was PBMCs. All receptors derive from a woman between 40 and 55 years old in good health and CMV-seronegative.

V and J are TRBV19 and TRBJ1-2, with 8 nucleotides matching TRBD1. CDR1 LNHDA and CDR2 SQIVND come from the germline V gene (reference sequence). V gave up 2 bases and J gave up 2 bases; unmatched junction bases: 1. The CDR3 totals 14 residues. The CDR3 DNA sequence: TGTGCCAGTAGTATACCAGGGGGCAACTATGGCTACACCTTC. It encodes CASSIPGGNYGYTF. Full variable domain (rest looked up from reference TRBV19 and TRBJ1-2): DGGITQSPKYLFRKEGQNVTLSCEQNLNHDAMYWYRQDPGQGLRLIYYSQIVNDFQKGDIAEGYSVSREKKESFPLTVTSAQKNPTAFYLCASSIPGGNYGYTFGSGTRLTVV.

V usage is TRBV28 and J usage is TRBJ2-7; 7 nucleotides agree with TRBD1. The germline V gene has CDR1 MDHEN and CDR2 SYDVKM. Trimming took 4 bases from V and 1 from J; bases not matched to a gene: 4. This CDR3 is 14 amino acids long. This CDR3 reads CASSSQGESYEQYF. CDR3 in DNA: TGTGCCAGCAGTTCCCAGGGGGAATCCTACGAGCAGTACTTC. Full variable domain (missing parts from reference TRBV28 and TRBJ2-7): DVKVTQSSRYLVKRTGEKVFLECVQDMDHENMFWYRQDPGLGLRLIYFSYDVKMKEKGDIPEGYSVSREKKERFSLILESASTNQTSMYLCASSSQGESYEQYFGPGTRLTVT.

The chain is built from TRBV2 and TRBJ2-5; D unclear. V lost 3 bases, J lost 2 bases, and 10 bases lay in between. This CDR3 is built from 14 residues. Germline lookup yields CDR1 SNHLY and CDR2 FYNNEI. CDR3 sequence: CASSEFSRQETQYF. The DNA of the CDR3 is TGTGCCAGCAGTGAGTTTAGTAGACAAGAGACCCAGTACTTC.

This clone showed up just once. The CDR3: CASSLSDRGQPQHF. The DNA for the CDR3 is TGTGCCAGCAGTTTATCGGACAGGGGCCAGCCCCAGCATTTT. The rearrangement joins TRBV27 to TRBJ1-5; TRBD1 aligns across 9 bases. Per germline, CDR1 MNHEY and CDR2 SMNVEV (reference sequence). After removal of 0 bases from V and 7 bases from J, the junction contained 1 base not matched to a gene. CDR3 length equals 14 residues.

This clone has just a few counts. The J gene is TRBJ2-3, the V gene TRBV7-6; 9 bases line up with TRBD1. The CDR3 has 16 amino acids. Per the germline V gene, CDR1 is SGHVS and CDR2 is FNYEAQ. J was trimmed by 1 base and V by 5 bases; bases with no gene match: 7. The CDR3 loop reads CASSTRTGEGTDTQYF. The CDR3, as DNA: TGTGCCAGCAGCACTCGGACAGGGGAAGGCACAGATACGCAGTATTTT.

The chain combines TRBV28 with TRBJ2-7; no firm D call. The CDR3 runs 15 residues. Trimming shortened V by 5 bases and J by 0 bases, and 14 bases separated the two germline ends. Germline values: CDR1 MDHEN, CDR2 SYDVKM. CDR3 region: CASSLPTPLSYEQYF. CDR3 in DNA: TGTGCCAGCAGTCTCCCCACACCGCTCTCCTACGAGCAGTACTTC.

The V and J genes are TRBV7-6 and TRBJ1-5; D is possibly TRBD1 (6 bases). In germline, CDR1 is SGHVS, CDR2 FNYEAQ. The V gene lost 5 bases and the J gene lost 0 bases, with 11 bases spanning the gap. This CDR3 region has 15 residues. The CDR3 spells CASSPGHYSNQPQHF. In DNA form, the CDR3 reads TGTGCCAGCAGCCCGGGACACTATAGCAATCAGCCCCAGCATTTT.

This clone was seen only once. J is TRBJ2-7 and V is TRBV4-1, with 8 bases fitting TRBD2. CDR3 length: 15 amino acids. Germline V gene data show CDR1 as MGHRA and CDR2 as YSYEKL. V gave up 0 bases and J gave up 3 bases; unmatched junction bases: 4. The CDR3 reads CASSQEAGGSYEQYF. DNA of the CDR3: TGCGCCAGCAGCCAAGAGGCGGGAGGTAGCTACGAGCAGTACTTC.